This entry concerns a single T cell receptor beta chain. Researchers ran the PCR with 60 Vbeta and 13 Jbeta primers. Measured with immunoSEQ multiplex PCR; TCRdb has only the in-frame clones, and not every one. Here the sample spans about 90,000 clones, over 60% being singletons. This entry comes from a study of cytomegalovirus exposure and HLA in healthy donors. The clonotype was recovered from a woman in her fifties or sixties in good health and CMV-seropositive. The sequenced sample was PBMCs.

The CDR3 DNA reads TGTGCCAGCAGTTACTCCGGAGGGGGCGCTGGCTATGGCTACACCTTC. It codes for CASSYSGGGAGYGYTF. J is TRBJ1-2 and V is TRBV6-5, with 7 bases matching TRBD1. Per the germline V gene, CDR1 is MNHEY and CDR2 is SVGAGI. V shed 0 bases and J 4 bases; nucleotides not matched to a gene: 8. This CDR3 region has 16 residues.